This T cell receptor (beta chain) was sequenced during a study of beta chain features in type 1 diabetes. About the study: Patients looked much like healthy donors when it came to age, gender and cell yields.

This clone was picked up a small number of times. Its antigen is currently unknown. Expressed TCRB transcripts were sequenced, since all the RNA that had been isolated was reverse transcribed. Approximately 3.6 million reads, on average, came from each naive, central memory and regulatory T cell sample. Profiling relied on immunoSEQ multiplex PCR, and the TCRdb table lists in-frame clones only, not all of them. The data contain about 140,000 clones, around 7% of them seen just once; the ten biggest clones take up about 1.4%. General study points: Overrepresentation of cells with high TCR expression could result from cDNA sequencing. Reduced insertions and increased deletions marked VDJ junctions in type 1 diabetes patients.

V was pared by 1 base and J by 1 base, with 8 bases between. Per germline, CDR1 KGHSH and CDR2 LQKENI. The CDR3 is 14 amino acids. The chain links TRBV18 to TRBJ2-7, with D perhaps TRBD2 (6 bases). What was sequenced was central memory CD4+ T cells from blood. This TCR derives from a woman in her twenties or thirties in good health. The chain's CDR3 is CASSPRGESYEQYF. CDR3 sequence (DNA): TGTGCCAGCTCACCACGGGGGGAGTCCTACGAGCAGTACTTC. Based on the CDR3 plus reference TRBV18 and TRBJ2-7, the full variable domain is NAGVMQNPRHLVRRRGQEARLRCSPMKGHSHVYWYRQLPEEGLKFMVYLQKENIIDESGMPKERFSAEFPKEGPSILRIQQVVRGDSAAYFCASSPRGESYEQYFGPGTRLTVT.